This is a list of T cell receptor beta chains from one sample in a study of shared clonotypes between healthy human individuals. Produced via immunoSEQ multiplex PCR; TCRdb's table is partial and in-frame only. The sample lists 650,000 to 800,000 clones, 72% seen once, with about 1.7% in the top ten. Sequencing input: memory CD4+ T cells sorted from blood. The source of these receptors is a woman aged 30 to 39 in good health. The CDR3 runs from the conserved cysteine through the conserved F or W. A D gene is named only where the DNA matches it firmly. For some rows the clone size is stated as once, few or many, or as a class when expanded; others skip it.

J gene,D gene,clone size,V gene,CDR3 DNA,CDR3 protein
TRBJ2-6,NA,few,TRBV27,TGTGCAGGCGGGGGCACTGGGGCCAACGTCCTGACTTTC,CAGGGTGANVLTF
TRBJ1-5,NA,NA,TRBV15,TGTGCCACCAGCAGCCTAAGGAAGGGCAATCAGCCCCAGCATTTT,CATSSLRKGNQPQHF
TRBJ2-4,TRBD2,NA,TRBV6-1,TGTGCCAGCACCCCTAGCGGGAGCGGGAACATTCAGTACTTC,CASTPSGSGNIQYF
TRBJ1-5,NA,few,TRBV30,TGTGCCTGGAGTAGGCCGCTAGGGCCCCAGCATTTT,CAWSRPLGPQHF
TRBJ2-7,TRBD2,many,TRBV5-6,TGTGCCAGCAGCTTGTCGGGGGGAAATACCTACGAGCAGTACTTC,CASSLSGGNTYEQYF
TRBJ1-4,NA,NA,TRBV28,TGTGCCAGCAGGAGACAGATTAATGAAAAACTGTTTTTT,CASRRQINEKLFF
TRBJ1-4,TRBD1,few,TRBV5-5,TGTGCCAGCAGAACGACAGGGGGCAATGAAAAACTGTTTTTT,CASRTTGGNEKLFF
TRBJ2-7,NA,NA,TRBV14,TGTGCCAGCAGCCAAGGATTGGGTCATCTTGGCGAGCAGTACTTC,CASSQGLGHLGEQYF
TRBJ2-5,TRBD1,NA,TRBV4-1,TGCGCCAGCAGCCAGCCAGACAGGGATCAAGAGACCCAGTACTTC,CASSQPDRDQETQYF
TRBJ2-2,TRBD2,few,TRBV11-3,TGTGCCAGCAGCCGAACCCTGGGGGTTAGCGGGGACACCGGGGAGCTGTTTTTT,CASSRTLGVSGDTGELFF
TRBJ2-7,NA,NA,TRBV11-3,TGTGCCAGCAGCTTAGCAGCCTCCTACGAGCAGTACTTC,CASSLAASYEQYF
TRBJ1-2,NA,NA,TRBV11-2,TGTGCCAGCAGCTTATCAGTTTTGGACGGCCGCTTGGGCTACACCTTC,CASSLSVLDGRLGYTF
TRBJ2-3,TRBD2,NA,TRBV2,TGTGCCAGCCGTAAGGGACTAGACACAGATACGCAGTATTTT,CASRKGLDTDTQYF
TRBJ2-6,NA,NA,TRBV6-6,TGTGCCAGCATTGGTGGGGCCAACGTCCTGACTTTC,CASIGGANVLTF
TRBJ1-1,TRBD1,few,TRBV29-1,TGCAGCGTTGATTACAGGGGAAGTGCTGAAGCTTTCTTT,CSVDYRGSAEAFF
TRBJ2-1,NA,once,TRBV13,TGTGCCAGCAGCCCGCGGGGCAGGGCCTACAATGAGCAGTTCTTC,CASSPRGRAYNEQFF
TRBJ2-1,TRBD2,NA,TRBV6-1,TGTGCCAGCACTGGACTAGCGGGAGGGCACAATGAGCAGTTCTTC,CASTGLAGGHNEQFF
TRBJ2-2,NA,many,TRBV19,TGTGCCAGTAGTAGCACACTCACCGGGGAGCTGTTTTTT,CASSSTLTGELFF
TRBJ2-2,NA,NA,TRBV7-9,TGTGCCAGCAGCTTAGGAGGGTCACGGAGGACCGGGGAGCTGTTTTTT,CASSLGGSRRTGELFF
TRBJ2-5,NA,NA,TRBV9,TGTGCCAGCAGCGTAGCCTCTCATCAGACCCAGTACTTC,CASSVASHQTQYF
TRBJ1-6,NA,NA,TRBV5-4,TGTGCCAGCAGTTCTGACGTGTCACCCCTCCACTTT,CASSSDVSPLHF
TRBJ2-7,NA,NA,TRBV28,TGTGCCAGCAGGGATACAGGGAGCCCCTACGAGCAGTACTTC,CASRDTGSPYEQYF
TRBJ2-4,NA,few,TRBV12-2,TGTGCAAGTCGCTTAGTAGACAGGGGGCTGAACATTCAGTACTTC,CASRLVDRGLNIQYF
TRBJ2-5,NA,NA,TRBV7-8,TGTGCCAGCAGCCCCCGGGGGGCCGGGTCGGAGACCCAGTACTTC,CASSPRGAGSETQYF
TRBJ2-5,NA,NA,TRBV19,TGTGCCAGTAGTCTTGGCGGACAGCAAGAGACCCAGTACTTC,CASSLGGQQETQYF
TRBJ2-7,TRBD1,NA,TRBV28,TGTGCCAGCAGTTTCGGACAGGGGGCGAGGGAGCAGTACTTC,CASSFGQGAREQYF
TRBJ2-2,NA,few,TRBV5-1,TGCGCCAGCAGCTTGGTTGGGGAGGACGGGGAGCTGTTTTTT,CASSLVGEDGELFF
TRBJ1-4,NA,NA,TRBV6-1,TGTGCCAGCATGTTGGCTGAAAAACTGTTTTTT,CASMLAEKLFF
TRBJ1-2,NA,NA,TRBV7-9,TGTGCCAGCAGCCACAGTTATGGCTACACCTTC,CASSHSYGYTF
TRBJ2-1,TRBD2,NA,TRBV19,TGTGCCAGTAGTAAGACTAGCGGGAGCCCCTCCTACAATGAGCAGTTCTTC,CASSKTSGSPSYNEQFF
TRBJ2-5,NA,NA,TRBV10-2,TGCGCCAGCAGTGGTGCCTCGGGGTTCGGTATAGAGACCCAGTACTTC,CASSGASGFGIETQYF
TRBJ2-6,NA,NA,TRBV28,TGTGCCAGCAGTCCGGCCAACGTCCTGACTTTC,CASSPANVLTF
TRBJ1-2,TRBD1,NA,TRBV6-1,TGTGCCAGCAGTGCGGGGACAGCATGGGGCTACACCTTC,CASSAGTAWGYTF
TRBJ1-4,NA,NA,TRBV7-9,TGTGCCAGCAGCTTAGGGGGGGAAGGCGAAAAACTGTTTTTT,CASSLGGEGEKLFF
TRBJ2-5,NA,NA,TRBV19,TGTGCCAGTAGTAAACGACTACTCCAAGAGACCCAGTACTTC,CASSKRLLQETQYF
TRBJ2-1,NA,NA,TRBV6-1,TGTGCCAGCCGCCCCACAGCGCTATACAATGAGCAGTTCTTC,CASRPTALYNEQFF
TRBJ2-7,NA,NA,TRBV5-6,TGTGCCAGCAGCTTGGCACTGGACGAGCAGTACTTC,CASSLALDEQYF
TRBJ2-1,TRBD2,few,TRBV7-8,TGTGCCAGCAGCTTGGGCGGGAGAATTTACAATGAGCAGTTCTTC,CASSLGGRIYNEQFF
TRBJ2-3,NA,NA,TRBV5-1,TGCGCCAGCAGCTTGGGTGGAGCCCCTAGCACAGATACGCAGTATTTT,CASSLGGAPSTDTQYF
TRBJ2-1,NA,NA,TRBV11-2,TGTGCCAGCAGCTCCAATGCCGGTAGGGTCCGCTACAATGAGCAGTTCTTC,CASSSNAGRVRYNEQFF
TRBJ2-5,NA,NA,TRBV30,TGTGCCTGGAGTGTAGGAGGGACCCAGTACTTC,CAWSVGGTQYF
TRBJ2-1,TRBD2,NA,TRBV27,TGTGCCAGCAGTTTATTAGCGGGAGTTGCCTACAATGAGCAGTTCTTC,CASSLLAGVAYNEQFF
TRBJ2-3,NA,NA,TRBV2,TGTGCCAGCAGTGAATGGGGCACCCGTGGGGATACGCAGTATTTT,CASSEWGTRGDTQYF
TRBJ2-1,TRBD2,few,TRBV19,TGTGCCAGTAGTATAGAGGGACTAGCGGGAGGGTCTATGCAGTTCTTC,CASSIEGLAGGSMQFF
TRBJ2-3,TRBD2,NA,TRBV7-2,TGTGCCAGCGGGTCCGGTGGAGCGGGAGTGGCAGATACGCAGTATTTT,CASGSGGAGVADTQYF